These 20 T cell receptor beta chains were all obtained from the same sample, sequenced in a study of T cell responses to AZD1222 COVID-19 vaccine. Data came from immunoSEQ multiplex PCR; TCRdb stores just in-frame clones and leaves some out. The sample yields more than 85,000 clones, around 90% seen once. The specimen comprised peripheral blood, sampled on day 0 of AZD1222 vaccination. These receptors all come from an adult in good health.

This rearrangement joins TRBV18 to TRBJ1-1; 8 bases fit TRBD1. Trimming removed 3 bases from V and 4 bases from J; junction bases left unmatched: 10. The CDR3 runs 16 residues. CDR1 KGHSH and CDR2 LQKENI come from the germline V gene. CDR3 residues: CASSPGQGPLGTEAFF. The CDR3 region has the DNA TGTGCCAGCTCACCTGGACAGGGCCCGTTGGGCACTGAAGCTTTCTTT.

The V and J genes are TRBV4-1 and TRBJ2-3; TRBD2 aligns across 8 bases. Germline-derived CDR1 and CDR2 are MGHRA and YSYEKL. The CDR3 sequence is 17 residues long. The V segment lost 0 bases and the J segment 0 bases; nucleotides outside the gene matches: 5. CDR3 DNA: TGCGCCAGCAGCCAAGATTTACTAGCGGAGAGCACAGATACGCAGTATTTT. Translation: CASSQDLLAESTDTQYF.

CDR3 sequence reads: CASSLGGSWNEKLFF. In DNA form, the CDR3 reads TGTGCCAGCAGCTTAGGCGGGTCTTGGAATGAAAAACTGTTTTTT. J is TRBJ1-4 and V is TRBV11-2; D not certain. The V gene lost 1 base and the J gene lost 5 bases, with 11 bases spanning the gap. The CDR3 is made up of 15 amino acids. The germline V gene encodes CDR1 SGHAT and CDR2 FQNNGV.

The chain recombines TRBV6-5 with TRBJ1-5; D is undetermined. This CDR3 comprises 13 residues. CDR1 is MNHEY, CDR2 SVGAGI, per germline. The V and J ends lost 5 bases and 4 bases respectively, with 9 bases between them. The CDR3, as DNA: TGTGCCAGCAGTAATACCCGGAATCAGCCCCAGCATTTT. It codes for CASSNTRNQPQHF.

The chain has TRBV6-5 and TRBJ1-2; tentative D call: TRBD1 (5 bases). CDR1 is MNHEY, CDR2 SVGAGI, per germline. Between the trimmed V and J ends, which lost 2 bases and 5 bases, there was a span of 12 bases. The CDR3 runs 14 residues. CDR3 in DNA: TGTGCCAGCAGTTACCGGGGGTCTCCATATGGCTACACCTTC. It codes for CASSYRGSPYGYTF.

The gene calls are TRBV7-3 and TRBJ2-5, with D possibly matching TRBD2 (6 bases). Germline values: CDR1 SGHTA, CDR2 FQGTGA. The CDR3 sequence is 13 residues long. V lost 8 bases and J lost 2, with 12 bases in between. CDR3 DNA: TGTGCCAGCGGAGCGACTAGGCAAGAGACCCAGTACTTC. Residues: CASGATRQETQYF.

This clone has just one count. This chain joins TRBV25-1 and TRBJ2-2, with D unresolved. The CDR3 extends over 12 amino acids. In germline, CDR1 is MGHDK, CDR2 SYGVNS. The V and J ends lost 6 bases and 5 bases respectively, with 7 bases between them. In nucleotides, the CDR3 is TGTGCCAGCAGGCCCAGTACCGGGGAGCTGTTTTTT. Residues: CASRPSTGELFF.

This clone showed up just once. The chain combines TRBV7-2 with TRBJ2-1, with 7 bases lining up with TRBD2. Germline values: CDR1 SGHTA, CDR2 FQGNSA. V was clipped by 5 bases and J by 1 base; unmatched bases: 5. CDR3 length: 15 amino acids. The DNA of the CDR3 is TGTGCCAGCAGCGGGCTAGCGGCGTCCTACAATGAGCAGTTCTTC. This codes for CASSGLAASYNEQFF.

Note on this clone: A read error may produce the germline difference seen at one junction end. This chain uses TRBV29-1 with TRBJ2-7, with TRBD2 matching 9 bases. Germline CDR1 reads SQVTM; CDR2 reads ANQGSEA. The length of the CDR3 is 15 residues. CDR3 sequence (DNA): TGCAGCGTTGGGGGTAGCGGGAGCGAGAGTTACGATCAGTACTTC. Its translation is CSVGGSGSESYDQYF.

The rearrangement joins TRBV7-6 to TRBJ2-1; TRBD2 is a possible D gene (6 bases). V dropped 3 bases and J dropped 7 bases, with 16 bases sitting between them. The germline CDR1 and CDR2 sequences are SGHVS and FNYEAQ. This CDR3 region has 15 residues. The CDR3 DNA reads TGTGCCAGCAGCTTCATAGCGGACCGAGGTAATGAGCAGTTCTTC. Protein product: CASSFIADRGNEQFF.

As DNA, the CDR3 is TGTGCCAGCAGCTTGGACCAGGGGAGTAATTCACCCCTCCACTTT. Encoded protein: CASSLDQGSNSPLHF. J is TRBJ1-6 and V is TRBV5-4, with a tentative D call TRBD1 (6 bases). V was trimmed by 0 bases and J by 6 bases, leaving 10 bases between them. The CDR3 totals 15 residues. Germline V CDR1 and CDR2: SGHNT, YYREEE (reference sequence).

This sequence joins TRBV6-4 and TRBJ2-1; D call uncertain. Looked up from germline, CDR1 is MRHNA and CDR2 is SNTAGT. Trimming left V 0 bases short and J 9 bases short, with 12 bases between. The CDR3 runs to 14 residues. DNA for the CDR3: TGTGCCAGCAGTGACTCGTGGGGTAACGGTGAGCAGTTCTTC. Its protein is CASSDSWGNGEQFF.

The chain employs TRBV19 and TRBJ1-1, with D unclear. CDR1 and CDR2 from the germline V gene are LNHDA and SQIVND (reference sequence). The CDR3 contains 14 residues. V shed 2 bases and J shed 5 bases, with 12 bases lying between them. The CDR3 region has the DNA TGTGCCAGTAGTATACCGGACCCTCCGACTGAAGCTTTCTTT. This encodes CASSIPDPPTEAFF.

This rearrangement joins TRBV5-1 to TRBJ2-7; D unclear. The germline V gene encodes CDR1 SGHRS and CDR2 YFSETQ. The CDR3 runs to 12 residues. The V and J ends lost 0 bases and 7 bases respectively, with 8 bases between them. The CDR3 region has the DNA TGCGCCAGCAGCTTGGGGGGTAGGGAGCAGTACTTC. Translated, it gives CASSLGGREQYF.

The chain uses TRBV19 and TRBJ2-3; tentatively, D is TRBD1 (5 bases). The CDR3 is made up of 14 amino acids. Germline CDR1 and CDR2: LNHDA and SQIVND (reference sequence). The V end was cut by 1 base, the J end by 5 bases, with 10 bases between. The CDR3 sequence: CASSIGAGQDTQYF. The CDR3 bases are TGTGCCAGTAGTATAGGGGCAGGGCAAGATACGCAGTATTTT.

V and J are TRBV28 and TRBJ2-3, with 14 positions matching TRBD2. V was clipped by 7 bases and J by 6 bases; unmatched bases: 3. Germline V gene sequence: CDR1 MDHEN, CDR2 SYDVKM. The CDR3 runs 14 residues. The CDR3: CASIRTSGRDTQYF. CDR3 coding DNA: TGTGCCAGCATCAGGACTAGCGGGAGGGATACGCAGTATTTT. Full variable domain (rest looked up from reference TRBV28 and TRBJ2-3): DVKVTQSSRYLVKRTGEKVFLECVQDMDHENMFWYRQDPGLGLRLIYFSYDVKMKEKGDIPEGYSVSREKKERFSLILESASTNQTSMYLCASIRTSGRDTQYFGPGTRLTVL.

J is TRBJ2-6 and V is TRBV6-5; D might be TRBD1 or TRBD2, each matching 6 bases. The CDR3 extends over 14 amino acids. Per the germline V gene, CDR1 is MNHEY and CDR2 is SVGAGI. Deletions cut 5 bases from V and 2 bases from J, with 7 bases between. The CDR3 reads CASSRGAGANVLTF. For the CDR3, the DNA is TGTGCCAGCAGTAGGGGGGCTGGGGCCAACGTCCTGACTTTC.

The V and J genes are TRBV4-1 and TRBJ2-7; possible D gene TRBD2, 7 bases. The germline CDR1 and CDR2 sequences are MGHRA and YSYEKL. The CDR3 is made up of 17 amino acids. V was cut by 0 bases and J by 0 bases, with 15 bases left in between. DNA of the CDR3: TGCGCCAGCAGCCAAGATACAAGGGGGACTATCTCCTACGAGCAGTACTTC. Translating it yields CASSQDTRGTISYEQYF.

This rearrangement joins TRBV21-1 to TRBJ1-5; no check of the table's D call, TRBD1, against the DNA was made. TRBV21-1 is classified as a pseudogene. The CDR3 totals 19 residues. The DNA for the CDR3 is TGTGCCAGCAGCCTCTACCGGGACAGGGGAACTCATAGCAATCAGCCCCAGCATTTT. Residues: CASSLYRDRGTHSNQPQHF.

This clone was recorded only once. The gene calls are TRBV6-5 and TRBJ1-6; 7 bases are a match to TRBD1. The CDR3 is 14 amino acids. Germline CDR1 reads MNHEY; CDR2 reads SVGAGI. V lost 6 bases, J lost 16 bases, and 15 bases stayed unmatched. The CDR3, as DNA: TGTGCCAGCAGCCTACAGGGGTTTCCCTTTGGTCTCCACTTT. This codes for CASSLQGFPFGLHF.